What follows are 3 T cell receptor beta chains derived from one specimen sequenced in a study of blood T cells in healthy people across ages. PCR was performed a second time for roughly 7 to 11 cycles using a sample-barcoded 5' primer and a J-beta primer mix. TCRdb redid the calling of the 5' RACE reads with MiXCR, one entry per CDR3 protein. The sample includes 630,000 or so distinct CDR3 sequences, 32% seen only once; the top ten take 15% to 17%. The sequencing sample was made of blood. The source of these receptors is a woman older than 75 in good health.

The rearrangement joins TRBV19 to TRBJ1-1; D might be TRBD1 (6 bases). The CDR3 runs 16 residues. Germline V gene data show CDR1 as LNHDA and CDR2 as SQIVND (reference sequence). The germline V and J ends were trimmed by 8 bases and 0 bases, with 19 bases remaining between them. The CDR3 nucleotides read TGTGCCAGTTCCCTACAGGGACTACTGTTGAACACTGAAGCTTTCTTT. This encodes CASSLQGLLLNTEAFF. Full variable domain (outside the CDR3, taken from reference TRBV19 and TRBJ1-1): DGGITQSPKYLFRKEGQNVTLSCEQNLNHDAMYWYRQDPGQGLRLIYYSQIVNDFQKGDIAEGYSVSREKKESFPLTVTSAQKNPTAFYLCASSLQGLLLNTEAFFGQGTRLTVV.

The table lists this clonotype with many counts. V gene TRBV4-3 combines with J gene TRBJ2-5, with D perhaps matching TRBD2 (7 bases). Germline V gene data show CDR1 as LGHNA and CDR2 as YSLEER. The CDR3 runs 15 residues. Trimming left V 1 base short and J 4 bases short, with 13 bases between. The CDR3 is CASSQGGGGGETQYF. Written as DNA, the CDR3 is TGCGCCAGCAGCCAAGGCGGGGGAGGGGGAGAGACCCAGTACTTC.

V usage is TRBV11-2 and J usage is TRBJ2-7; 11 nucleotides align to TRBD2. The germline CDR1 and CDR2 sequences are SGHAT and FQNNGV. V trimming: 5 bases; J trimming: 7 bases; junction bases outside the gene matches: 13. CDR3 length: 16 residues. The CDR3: CASSPRASGGTLEQYF. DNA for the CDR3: TGTGCCAGCAGCCCCCGGGCTAGCGGGGGGACACTAGAGCAGTACTTC. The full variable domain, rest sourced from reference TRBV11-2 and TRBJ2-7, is EAGVAQSPRYKIIEKRQSVAFWCNPISGHATLYWYQQILGQGPKLLIQFQNNGVVDDSQLPKDRFSAERLKGVDSTLKIQPAKLEDSAVYLCASSPRASGGTLEQYFGPGTRLTVT.